This T cell receptor beta chain came from a study of HIV-infected children after antiretroviral therapy interruption. This clonotype was seen ten or more times. The TCR library was built from RNA with a 3' RACE protocol and unique molecular identifiers. One entry per CDR3 protein results from TCRdb running MiXCR on the 3' RACE reads. The repertoire holds around 40,000 distinct CDR3 sequences, about 6% seen once, with approximately 0.97% in the top ten. The CDR3 has 14 residues. Trimming shortened V by 5 bases and J by 8 bases, and 18 bases separated the two germline ends. Germline CDR1 reads SGHTA; CDR2 reads FQGNSA. Treatment: PENTA 11 planned treatment interruption arm or continuous ART arm. Naive CD4+ CD45RA+ CD45RO- T cells were FACS-sorted from thawed PBMCs.

The input for sequencing was CD45RA+ CD4+ T cells from PBMCs, pooled from several time points, taken from a donor given antiretroviral therapy, either interrupted or continuous. The subset is: naive CD4+ CD45RA+ CD45RO- T cells. The gene calls are TRBV7-2 and TRBJ1-2; D not resolved. This clonotype was sampled from a pool of human donors with HIV. CDR3: CASSPQSTYLGYTF. In nucleotides, the CDR3 is TGTGCCAGCAGCCCGCAGTCGACCTACCTCGGCTACACCTTC.